These T cell receptor beta chains were read from a single sample in a study of cytomegalovirus exposure and HLA in healthy donors. Libraries were prepared by immunoSEQ multiplex PCR; TCRdb keeps only in-frame clonotypes and omits some of them. The sample has about 160,000 clones, 75% to 85% seen once. The sample consisted of PBMCs. These receptors came from a man aged 50 to 60 in good health and CMV-seropositive. CDR3s include the opening cysteine and the closing phenylalanine or tryptophan. The order of the fields is J gene, V gene, clone size, D gene, CDR3 length, CDR3 DNA, CDR3 protein. A D gene is named only where the DNA matches it firmly. Some rows have no size entry. The others give once, few or many, or a class for an expanded clone.

>TRBJ2-1|TRBV9|.|TRBD2|16
TGTGCCAGCAGCGCCGTTCGGGGGGGCCAAGGGGATGAGCAGTTCTTC
CASSAVRGGQGDEQFF
>TRBJ1-4|TRBV13|few|TRBD1|18
TGTGCCAGCAGCTCCACTAGGGACAGGGCCAATCGTAACGAAAAACTGTTTTTT
CASSSTRDRANRNEKLFF
>TRBJ1-4|TRBV7-9|.|TRBD1|17
TGTGCCAGCAGCACAACAGACAGGGGGAGGCTAAGTGAAAAACTGTTTTTT
CASSTTDRGRLSEKLFF
>TRBJ2-2|TRBV4-3|.|TRBD2|19
TGCGCCAGCAGCCAAGATTTTTCACAAGCGGGAGGGCTAACCGGGGAGCTGTTTTTT
CASSQDFSQAGGLTGELFF
>TRBJ2-7|TRBV7-6|.|TRBD1|14
TGTGCCAGCAGCTTAAGTACAGGGGGCTACGAGCAGTACTTC
CASSLSTGGYEQYF
>TRBJ2-2|TRBV19|.|.|17
TGTGCCAGTAGCCAAGACAGGGCCCTCGGCGGGGCCGGGGAGCTGTTTTTT
CASSQDRALGGAGELFF
>TRBJ1-2|TRBV9|.|.|13
TGTGCCAGCAGTGACACAGGGTTTTATGGCTACACCTTC
CASSDTGFYGYTF
>TRBJ2-1|TRBV7-2|.|TRBD2|15
TGTGCCAGCAGCGTACTAGCGGGGTCCTACAATGAGCAGTTCTTC
CASSVLAGSYNEQFF
>TRBJ1-1|TRBV7-9|.|TRBD1|15
TGTTCCAGCACTTTTGGGACAGGGGGTGACACTGAAGCTTTCTTT
CSSTFGTGGDTEAFF
>TRBJ1-2|TRBV6-4|.|TRBD1|13
TGTGCCAGCAGCCCTGGACAGGGGAATGGCTACACCTTC
CASSPGQGNGYTF
>TRBJ2-3|TRBV9|few|.|15
TGTGCCAGCAGCGTAGTTGGGGGGGGCCTCGATACGCAGTATTTT
CASSVVGGGLDTQYF
>TRBJ1-1|TRBV2|.|.|16
TGTGCCAGCAAAGTCCCGGGCAGCGGGGGACGGACTGAAGCTTTCTTT
CASKVPGSGGRTEAFF
>TRBJ1-1|TRBV4-3|.|.|14
TGCGCCAGCAGCCAACTCCCGTCCGGCACTGAAGCTTTCTTT
CASSQLPSGTEAFF
>TRBJ2-5|TRBV7-3|.|.|15
TGTGCCAGCAGCAAAGGGTGGGGCGACCAAGAGACCCAGTACTTC
CASSKGWGDQETQYF
>TRBJ1-2|TRBV7-8|.|TRBD1|15
TGTGCCAGCAGCCACCGGGACAGGGTCATAAGCGGCTACACCTTC
CASSHRDRVISGYTF
>TRBJ1-3|TRBV6-1|few|.|14
TGTGCCACTACGGGAGACCGCTCTGGAAACACCATATATTTT
CATTGDRSGNTIYF
>TRBJ1-5|TRBV6-1|.|.|12
TGTGCCAGCAGTTTCAGGGATCAGCCCCAGCATTTT
CASSFRDQPQHF
>TRBJ2-1|TRBV11-3|.|TRBD1|15
TGTGCCAGCAGCCCCGGGACAGGGGTCTACAATGAGCAGTTCTTC
CASSPGTGVYNEQFF
>TRBJ2-4|TRBV7-2|few|TRBD1|14
TGTGCCAGCAGCCGGGACAGGGTAGTAGGCATTCAGTACTTC
CASSRDRVVGIQYF
>TRBJ1-1|TRBV5-5|once|.|15
TGTGCCAGCAGCTTGATCCCGGGTATAAACACTGAAGCTTTCTTT
CASSLIPGINTEAFF
>TRBJ2-1|TRBV5-8|.|TRBD2|18
TGTGCCAGCAGCTTAAGGCGAACTAGCGGGGGGACCTACAATGAGCAGTTCTTC
CASSLRRTSGGTYNEQFF
>TRBJ2-2|TRBV11-2|.|TRBD2|16
TGTGCCAGCAGCTTAAGGCTAGCGGGCGTCACCGGGGAGCTGTTTTTT
CASSLRLAGVTGELFF
>TRBJ2-5|TRBV29-1|.|TRBD2|13
TGCAGCGTTGGGGGACTAGCGGGAGAGACCCAGTACTTC
CSVGGLAGETQYF
>TRBJ2-7|TRBV28|.|.|14
TGTGCCAGCAGTCCCCCTCAGGTGGTCTACGAGCAGTACTTC
CASSPPQVVYEQYF
>TRBJ1-3|TRBV30|.|.|17
TGTGCCTGGAGTGTACGTGGGACACTACACTCTGGAAACACCATATATTTT
CAWSVRGTLHSGNTIYF
>TRBJ1-5|TRBV28|.|TRBD1|16
TGTGCCAGCAGTTTGCGGGGACAGGGGTACAATCAGCCCCAGCATTTT
CASSLRGQGYNQPQHF
>TRBJ1-5|TRBV30|.|TRBD1|14
TGTGCCTGGAACCTCGGACAGGGAAACCAGCCCCAGCATTTT
CAWNLGQGNQPQHF
>TRBJ2-7|TRBV15|few|TRBD1|15
TGTGCCACCAGCCCAGCGACAGGGTTGTTCTACGAGCAGTACTTC
CATSPATGLFYEQYF
>TRBJ2-7|TRBV10-2|.|.|11
TGCGCCAGCACTTTAGTTGGTGAGCAGTACTTC
CASTLVGEQYF
>TRBJ2-7|TRBV29-1|.|TRBD1|14
TGCAGCGCCCTAAGGACAGGGGGCGGGTACGAGCAGTACTTC
CSALRTGGGYEQYF
>TRBJ1-2|TRBV6-5|.|TRBD1|13
TGTGCCAGCCGAAACAGGACAGGCTATGGCTACACCTTC
CASRNRTGYGYTF
>TRBJ1-2|TRBV21-1|once|.|14
TGTGCCAGCAGCAAAGCGGGGACAGGAGTTGGCTACACCTTC
CASSKAGTGVGYTF
>TRBJ2-1|TRBV7-6|.|TRBD2|15
TGTGCCAGCAGCTTCTTGAGGGACGGGGGGGATGAGCAGTTCTTC
CASSFLRDGGDEQFF
>TRBJ1-2|TRBV5-6|few|TRBD1|13
TGTGCCAGCAGCGTGACAGGGGACTATGGCTACACCTTC
CASSVTGDYGYTF
>TRBJ1-2|TRBV7-9|.|.|13
TGTGCCAGCAGCTATTGGGAGACAGGCCCTCACACCTTC
CASSYWETGPHTF
>TRBJ2-1|TRBV9|.|TRBD2|14
TGTGCCAGCGCCAGAGGCGGGAGGGGGAATGAGCAGTTCTTC
CASARGGRGNEQFF
>TRBJ2-1|TRBV9|.|.|17
TGTGCCAGCAGCGTATTTACCGACGAGCGGCTGGGGAATGAGCAGTTCTTC
CASSVFTDERLGNEQFF